The sample holds one count of the clone carrying this TCR beta chain. Its antigen is undetermined. Per the germline V gene, CDR1 is SNHLY and CDR2 is FYNNEI. CDR3 size: 11 residues. V was shortened by 7 bases and J by 3 bases, with 7 bases between the two germline ends. This record belongs to a study of shared clonotypes between healthy human individuals. Findings and limits, study-wide: Memory subsets generally showed smaller estimated richness than naive subsets did.

TCRdb keeps only in-frame clones here, not all; method: immunoSEQ multiplex PCR. The table lists over 2 million clones, over 85% of them singletons. The source is a young man in good health. Material: naive CD4+ T cells sorted from blood. The subset denotes: CD45RA+ positively selected. The chain links TRBV2 to TRBJ2-7, with D unclear. The CDR3 region has the DNA TGTGCCAGCACCCCAGGCTACGAGCAGTACTTC. This gives the protein CASTPGYEQYF.